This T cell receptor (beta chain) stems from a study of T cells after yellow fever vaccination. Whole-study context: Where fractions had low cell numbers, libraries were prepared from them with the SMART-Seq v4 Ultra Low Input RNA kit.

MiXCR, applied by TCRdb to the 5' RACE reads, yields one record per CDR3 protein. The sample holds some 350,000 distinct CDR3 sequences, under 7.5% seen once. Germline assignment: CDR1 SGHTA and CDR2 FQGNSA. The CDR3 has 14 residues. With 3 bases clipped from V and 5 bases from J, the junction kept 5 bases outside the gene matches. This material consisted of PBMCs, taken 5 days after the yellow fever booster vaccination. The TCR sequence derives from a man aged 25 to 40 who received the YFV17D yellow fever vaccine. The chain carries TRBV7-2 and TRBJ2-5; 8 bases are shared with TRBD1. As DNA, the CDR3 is TGTGCCAGCAGCTTCGACAGGGGTTCGGAGACCCAGTACTTC. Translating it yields CASSFDRGSETQYF.